The 4 T cell receptor beta chains reported below all come from one sample, sequenced in a study of T cells after yellow fever vaccination. From the 5' RACE reads, TCRdb called clonotypes with MiXCR, one entry per CDR3 protein. The sample has some 350,000 distinct CDR3 sequences, about 9.9% seen once. Sample: PBMCs, taken on the day of the first yellow fever vaccination. These receptor sequences come from a man aged 18 to 30 who received the YFV17D yellow fever vaccine.

This clonotype has a count of ten or more. The genes are TRBV12-3 or TRBV12-4 and TRBJ1-2; TRBD1 aligns across 12 bases. This CDR3 has 16 residues. The trim removed 5 bases at V and 8 bases at J, leaving 12 bases unmatched. CDR3 in amino acids: CASSGSGTGGLRGYTF. The CDR3 DNA reads TGTGCCAGCAGTGGATCCGGGACAGGGGGCCTTCGGGGCTACACCTTC.

CDR3 sequence: CASGGRAGGNSPLHF. The CDR3 region has the DNA TGCGCCAGCGGCGGTCGGGCAGGGGGAAATTCACCCCTCCACTTT. The chain recombines TRBV4-1 with TRBJ1-6; 7 bases match TRBD1. In germline, CDR1 is MGHRA, CDR2 YSYEKL. V lost 8 bases and J lost 7; bases outside the gene matches: 11. This CDR3 has 15 residues.

This clonotype occurred a few times. V gene TRBV7-2 combines with J gene TRBJ1-1; 10 nucleotides line up with TRBD1. Germline CDR1 reads SGHTA; CDR2 reads FQGNSA. There are 16 residues in the CDR3. The J segment lost 5 bases and the V segment lost 6 bases, leaving 12 bases of the junction unmatched. The CDR3 region has the DNA TGTGCCAGCAGGTTTCGGGACAGGGGAGACGGAACTGAAGCTTTCTTT. Protein: CASRFRDRGDGTEAFF.

Many counts were recorded for this clonotype. This chain uses TRBV19 with TRBJ2-2; weak D call: TRBD2 (5 bases). V was trimmed by 3 bases and J by 5 bases, leaving 10 bases between them. The germline CDR1 and CDR2 sequences are LNHDA and SQIVND (reference sequence). There are 14 residues in the CDR3. For the CDR3, the DNA is TGTGCCAGTAGTATTAGCGTCTTGACCGGGGAGCTGTTTTTT. Translated, it gives CASSISVLTGELFF.